This T cell receptor (beta chain) was obtained from a study of blood T cell repertoires in COVID-19. The germline V gene has CDR1 SGHAT and CDR2 FQNNGV. The CDR3 contains 16 residues. The trim removed 0 bases at V and 9 bases at J, leaving 7 bases unmatched. Clones were sequenced by immunoSEQ multiplex PCR, and TCRdb holds only the in-frame ones, with some missing. Seen here are fewer than 250,000 clones, around four fifths observed once, and the top ten hold over 9.5%. The specimen was peripheral blood. The TCR was taken from a woman older than 75 with COVID-19, enrolled during active disease. The genes are TRBV11-2 and TRBJ1-6; 8 bases map to TRBD1. The DNA of the CDR3 is TGTGCCAGCAGCTTAGACGGACAGGGAGGAAGTTCACCCCTCCACTTT. It encodes CASSLDGQGGSSPLHF.